This record covers a single T cell receptor (beta chain). Its antigen remains unidentified. This entry is derived from a study of cytomegalovirus exposure and HLA in healthy donors. Study observations and caveats: TRBV6-2, TRBV6-3 and other indistinguishable V segments were excluded. It was in a later analysis that TCR association rates were seen to vary by HLA locus, highest for DRB1 and lowest for HLA-C. Previous analysis showed most TCR beta V segments were productive about 90% or about 30% of the time.

60 Vbeta and 13 Jbeta primers were used in PCR. Only in-frame clones appear in the TCRdb table, and some are missing; sequencing was by immunoSEQ multiplex PCR. This sample has over 100,000 clones, with around 83% found just once. V lost 1 base and J lost 1, with 12 bases in between. The CDR3 sequence is 15 residues long. Germline-derived CDR1 and CDR2 are SGHRS and YFSETQ. The sequencing input was PBMCs. The chain employs TRBV5-1 and TRBJ2-7, with a tentative D call TRBD1 (7 bases). The TCR originated in a woman aged 18-29 years in good health and CMV-seropositive. CDR3 coding DNA: TGCGCCAGCAGCTTGATGTCAGGGGGGTCCTACGAGCAGTACTTC. As protein: CASSLMSGGSYEQYF.